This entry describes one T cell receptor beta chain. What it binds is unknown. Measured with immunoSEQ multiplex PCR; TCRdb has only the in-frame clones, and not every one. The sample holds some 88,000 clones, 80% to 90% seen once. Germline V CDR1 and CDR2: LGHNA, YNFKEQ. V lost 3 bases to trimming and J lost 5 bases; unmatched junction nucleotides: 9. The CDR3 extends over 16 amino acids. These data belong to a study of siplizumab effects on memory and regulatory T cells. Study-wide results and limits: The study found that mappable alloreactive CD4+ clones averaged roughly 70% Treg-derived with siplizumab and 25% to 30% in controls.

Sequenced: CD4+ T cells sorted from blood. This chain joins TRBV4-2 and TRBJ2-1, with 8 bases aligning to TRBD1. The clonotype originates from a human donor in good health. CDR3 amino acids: CASSHDATGANNEQFF. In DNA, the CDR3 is TGTGCCAGCAGCCACGACGCGACAGGGGCTAACAATGAGCAGTTCTTC.